Following are 3 T cell receptor beta chains from one sample sequenced in a study of T cells in Graves' hyperthyroidism and ophthalmopathy. Template material for amplifying TCR beta CDR3 regions consisted of RNA transcripts. The HTBI primer set drove a first-round RT-PCR of the TCR CDR3. TCRdb called the multiplex PCR reads again in MiXCR, with one record for every CDR3 protein. Counted here are under 800,000 distinct CDR3 sequences, 12% to 15% occurring once; the ten biggest clones make up 10% to 13%. What was sequenced was blood. The receptors were gathered from a woman between 18 and 29 years old with Graves' hyperthyroidism.

The gene calls are TRBV9 and TRBJ2-1; TRBD2 agrees at 10 bases. CDR1 is SGDLS and CDR2 is YYNGEE in the germline V gene. This CDR3 has 18 residues. The trim removed 2 bases at V and 6 bases at J, leaving 14 bases unmatched. CDR3 region: CASSVLAGALGGRNEQFF. The CDR3 DNA sequence: TGTGCCAGCAGCGTTCTAGCGGGAGCCCTGGGAGGCCGCAATGAGCAGTTCTTC.

This clonotype appeared many times. This chain uses TRBV18 with TRBJ2-7, with D perhaps TRBD2 (5 bases). Trimming shortened V by 2 bases and J by 5 bases, and 13 bases separated the two germline ends. The V gene's germline CDR1 is KGHSH and CDR2 LQKENI. CDR3 size: 14 residues. The CDR3 protein is CASSPINRGHEQYF. The CDR3 bases are TGTGCCAGCTCACCAATCAACCGGGGTCACGAGCAGTACTTC.

The V gene is TRBV10-2, the J gene TRBJ2-7, with D tentatively TRBD1 or TRBD2 (6 bases each). V was cut by 8 bases and J by 7 bases, with 12 bases left in between. Germline CDR1 is WSHSY and CDR2 is SAAADI. The CDR3 loop spans 11 amino acids. The CDR3 protein is CASDEGGEQYF. DNA for the CDR3: TGCGCCAGCGATGAGGGGGGTGAGCAGTACTTC.